What follows is one T cell receptor beta chain and its context. Its antigen is undetermined. When replicate PCRs were run on sorted subsets, they used approximately 210 ng DNA, tens of thousands of T cell genomes. In the original workflow: Quality scores were absent from the junction-only immunoSEQ sequences, so filtering differed. Profiled with immunoSEQ multiplex PCR; TCRdb holds only in-frame clones, not every one. V, J and clone size derive from that table, while D and trimming were established from the DNA sequence. The repertoire holds approximately 1,000,000 clones, about 72% seen once, with approximately 0.9% in the top ten. The CDR3 runs to 15 residues. Looked up from germline, CDR1 is SGHRS and CDR2 is YFSETQ. V shed 0 bases and J shed 5 bases, with 11 bases lying between them. The data were taken from a study of shared clonotypes between healthy human individuals. Study conclusions and caveats: Larger estimated richness was generally recorded for naive subsets relative to memory subsets. Naive CD4 clonotypes were shared across a few donors at about 5%.

This TCR was sampled from a man aged 18 to 29 in good health. Some clones in this sample may be carry-over from other donors' samples. The rearrangement links TRBV5-1 to TRBJ2-2, with D perhaps matching TRBD1 or TRBD2 (5 bases each). Sequencing was carried out using memory CD4+ T cells from PBMCs. Documented subset: CD45RA-negative fraction. CDR3 in amino acids: CASSLGGPQTGELFF. CDR3 DNA sequence: TGCGCCAGCAGCTTGGGGGGACCCCAAACCGGGGAGCTGTTTTTT.